This TCR beta chain was sequenced for a study of blood T cell repertoires in COVID-19. Study at large: Acute and convalescent COVID-19 specimens originated in the United States, Italy and Spain. PBMCs, B-cell-depleted T cells, or T cells provided the cDNA or gDNA that made up the material.

Germline V CDR1 and CDR2: SGHTA, FQGTGA. CDR3 length equals 14 residues. J gave up 8 bases and V 0 bases, and 2 bases lay outside the gene matches. Under the authors' procedure: It was from reference gene primer amplification that nucleated cell counts were estimated. The repertoire was sequenced with immunoSEQ multiplex PCR; TCRdb's copy has only in-frame clones and lacks some. For V, J and clone size, that table is used; D and trimming come from the DNA. This sample has about 380,000 clones, with more than 80% found just once. Specimen: peripheral blood. This clonotype was sampled from a middle-aged man with acute or convalescent COVID-19. V gene TRBV7-3 combines with J gene TRBJ1-4; 8 nucleotides agree with TRBD1. The CDR3 DNA reads as TGTGCCAGCAGCTTAACCGGACAGGGCGAAAAACTGTTTTTT. This codes for CASSLTGQGEKLFF.